This TCR beta chain was found in a study of blood T cell repertoires in COVID-19. The V end lost 2 bases, the J end lost 2 bases, and 7 bases lay between the germline ends. This CDR3 spans 14 amino acids. Germline V gene lookup returns CDR1 KGHSH and CDR2 LQKENI. Clones were sequenced by immunoSEQ multiplex PCR, and TCRdb holds only the in-frame ones, with some missing. The data show about 160,000 clones, with roughly 80% seen just once and less than 2.5% held by the top ten. The clonotype originates from a man aged 65 to 85 with acute or convalescent COVID-19. The chain has TRBV18 and TRBJ1-5; D unclear. What was sequenced was peripheral blood. CDR3 bases: TGTGCCAGCTCACCAGACAACGGCAATCAGCCCCAGCATTTT. Translation: CASSPDNGNQPQHF.